This T cell receptor beta chain was captured in a study of blood T cell repertoires in COVID-19. About the study: Some COVID-19 samples were acute and others convalescent; all came from the United States, Italy and Spain.

Source study methods: Amplified reference gene primers provided the basis for estimating nucleated cell counts. Method: immunoSEQ multiplex PCR; TCRdb's copy keeps in-frame clones and lacks some. V, J and clone size were drawn from that table, and D and trimming were deduced from the DNA. The sample holds roughly 230,000 clones; roughly 85% are singletons and the top ten take about 0.91%. CDR1 and CDR2 (germline): GTSNPN, SVGIG (reference sequence). The CDR3 runs to 13 residues. V lost 0 bases, J lost 7 bases, and 12 bases lay in between. The receptor was isolated from a man between 35 and 55 years old with acute or convalescent COVID-19. The sequencing sample was made of peripheral blood. The chain links TRBV30 to TRBJ2-5; a possible D gene is TRBD1 (5 bases). The CDR3 DNA sequence: TGTGCCTGGAGTGTACTATGGCAGGGGACCCAGTACTTC. This translates into CAWSVLWQGTQYF.